The rows below give T cell receptor beta chains drawn from one sample of a study of post-analysis software for immune sequencing data. In TCRdb, the PCR reads were re-called with MiXCR into one record per CDR3 protein. The sample lists some 690,000 distinct CDR3 sequences; approximately 30% were seen once. Sequenced sample: blood. The receptors here all came from a girl under 18 with multiple sclerosis. The CDR3 runs from the conserved cysteine through the conserved F or W. A D gene is named only where the DNA matches it firmly. Clone sizes are given selectively: once, few, many, or a class where the clone is expanded.

V	J	D	size	CDR3	DNA
TRBV7-6	TRBJ2-7	TRBD1	few	CASSFGQGLLYEQYF	TGTGCCAGCAGCTTCGGACAGGGACTCCTCTACGAGCAGTACTTC
TRBV20-1	TRBJ2-3	TRBD2	few	CSAPVRREGFGLDTQYF	TGCAGTGCTCCAGTGCGGCGGGAGGGGTTTGGGTTGGATACGCAGTATTTT
TRBV3-1	TRBJ1-2	-	-	CASSQVEDGYTF	TGTGCCAGCAGCCAAGTGGAAGATGGCTACACCTTC
TRBV20-1	TRBJ2-7	TRBD2	few	CSARKLAGTYEQYF	TGCAGTGCTAGAAAACTAGCGGGAACTTACGAGCAGTACTTC
TRBV20-1	TRBJ2-6	-	-	CSASFLTSGANVLTF	TGCAGTGCTAGTTTTCTAACCTCTGGGGCCAACGTCCTGACTTTC
TRBV29-1	TRBJ1-2	-	few	CSVEEAGIGYGYTF	TGCAGCGTTGAAGAGGCGGGTATAGGCTATGGCTACACCTTC
TRBV11-2	TRBJ2-7	TRBD1	-	CASSFEGQGAYEQYF	TGTGCCAGCAGCTTCGAGGGACAGGGGGCCTACGAGCAGTACTTC
TRBV27	TRBJ2-3	TRBD2	-	CASSLEGGLAGFTDTQYF	TGTGCCAGCAGTTTAGAAGGGGGACTAGCGGGGTTCACAGATACGCAGTATTTT
TRBV6-2/TRBV6-3	TRBJ2-1	TRBD2	-	CASSYRLALYNEQFF	TGTGCCAGCAGTTACCGACTAGCGTTATACAATGAGCAGTTCTTC
TRBV28	TRBJ1-6	-	-	CASSLFRGSNNSPLHF	TGTGCCAGCAGCCTATTCCGAGGGTCAAATAATTCACCCCTCCACTTT
TRBV5-6	TRBJ1-2	-	-	CASSFGTLDGYTF	TGTGCCAGCAGCTTCGGGACCCTAGACGGCTACACCTTC
TRBV11-2	TRBJ2-2	-	few	CASSLAGRVYTGELFF	TGTGCCAGCAGCTTAGCGGGCAGAGTATACACCGGGGAGCTGTTTTTT
TRBV29-1	TRBJ2-7	-	few	CSGGQSHYEQYF	TGCAGCGGCGGACAGAGCCACTACGAGCAGTACTTC
TRBV5-1	TRBJ1-1	-	-	CASSLAGGSLSFF	TGCGCCAGCAGCTTGGCCGGAGGCTCTCTTAGTTTCTTT
TRBV13	TRBJ1-1	-	-	CASSPRFEGGRGSTEAFF	TGTGCCAGCAGCCCCCGATTTGAGGGGGGCCGCGGGAGCACTGAAGCTTTCTTT
TRBV7-9	TRBJ1-1	-	few	CASTFTGTEAFF	TGTGCCAGCACCTTTACGGGCACTGAAGCTTTCTTT
TRBV7-2	TRBJ2-1	TRBD2	few	CASSIYPGASGSHDEQFF	TGTGCCAGCAGCATTTACCCCGGGGCTAGCGGGAGCCACGATGAGCAGTTCTTC
TRBV7-2	TRBJ1-4	TRBD1	few	CASSLSWQTGEKLFF	TGTGCCAGCAGCTTATCCTGGCAGACAGGGGAAAAACTGTTTTTT
TRBV7-7	TRBJ2-7	-	-	CASSIRWGGYNEQYF	TGTGCTAGCAGCATAAGGTGGGGAGGCTACAATGAGCAGTACTTC
TRBV6-2/TRBV6-3	TRBJ1-1	TRBD1	few	CASRLRRPQGGSTEAFF	TGTGCCAGCAGACTCCGCCGCCCACAGGGGGGGAGCACTGAAGCTTTCTTT
TRBV7-9	TRBJ2-7	-	-	CASSSEQLLYEQYF	TGTGCCAGCAGCTCCGAACAGTTGTTATACGAGCAGTACTTC
TRBV7-9	TRBJ1-2	TRBD1	-	CASSLERGQGFHGYTF	TGTGCCAGCAGCCTTGAGAGGGGACAGGGGTTTCATGGCTACACCTTC
TRBV6-2/TRBV6-3	TRBJ1-5	TRBD1	-	CASSYAGGRDQPQHF	TGTGCCAGCAGTTATGCAGGGGGGCGCGATCAGCCCCAGCATTTT
TRBV7-2	TRBJ1-1	-	few	CASSLSAPNTEAFF	TGTGCCAGCAGCTTATCGGCCCCGAACACTGAAGCTTTCTTT
TRBV7-2	TRBJ2-1	-	-	CASSFKGAGYNEQFF	TGTGCCAGCAGCTTCAAGGGCGCGGGTTACAATGAGCAGTTCTTC
TRBV20-1	TRBJ2-7	-	few	CSAPGSSIEQYF	TGCAGTGCTCCGGGAAGCTCGATCGAGCAGTACTTC
TRBV2	TRBJ2-3	TRBD1	-	CASSRDRVWDTDTQYF	TGTGCCAGCAGCCGAGACAGGGTCTGGGACACAGATACGCAGTATTTT
TRBV5-1	TRBJ1-6	TRBD1	-	CASSPIGTGTNSPLHF	TGCGCCAGCAGCCCAATCGGGACAGGGACCAATTCACCCCTCCACTTT
TRBV15	TRBJ2-1	-	-	CATSTGYNEQFF	TGTGCCACCAGCACCGGGTACAATGAGCAGTTCTTC
TRBV6-2/TRBV6-3	TRBJ2-7	-	-	CASSNEASYEQYF	TGTGCCAGCAGTAATGAGGCCTCCTACGAGCAGTACTTC
TRBV29-1	TRBJ2-7	-	-	CSVGAGLSNEQYF	TGCAGCGTGGGAGCAGGGTTGAGCAATGAGCAGTACTTC
TRBV7-2	TRBJ2-2	TRBD2	-	CASSSLGGSTGELFF	TGTGCCAGCAGCTCGCTGGGGGGGTCCACCGGGGAGCTGTTTTTT
TRBV24-1	TRBJ1-2	-	-	CATSDLTDGGYGYTF	TGTGCCACCAGTGACCTAACGGACGGCGGCTATGGCTACACCTTC